This T cell receptor (beta chain) originates from a study of cytomegalovirus exposure and HLA in healthy donors. With respect to this clone: Its specificity is not known.

CDR1 and CDR2 from the germline V gene are SGHDN and FVKESK. Trimming left V 4 bases short and J 4 bases short, with 16 bases between. The CDR3 extends over 15 amino acids. Findings of the study overall: Among TCR beta chains, those listed as cytomegalovirus-associated numbered over 150. Apart from CMV serostatus, no immune exposure information was available. Most subjects had HLA-A and HLA-B alleles reportedly predicted accurately by TCR beta sequences.

Donors were nominally healthy when sampled, though unrecorded immune exposures were likely. Vbeta (60) and Jbeta (13) primers were used in the PCR. Some clones are missing from TCRdb's copy, which holds only in-frame ones; the method was immunoSEQ multiplex PCR. The sample records some 130,000 clones, about 71% being singletons. Sequencing input: PBMCs. This sequence originates from a woman aged 55-69 years in good health and CMV-seropositive. This chain joins TRBV14 and TRBJ1-1, with D possibly being TRBD1 (6 bases). The CDR3 spells CASSRGTWFGTEAFF. The CDR3 region has the DNA TGTGCCAGCAGCCGGGGGACATGGTTTGGCACTGAAGCTTTCTTT.